These 3 T cell receptor beta chains were all obtained from the same sample, sequenced in a study of T cells after yellow fever vaccination. TCRdb processed the 5' RACE reads anew with MiXCR; each CDR3 protein has one entry. The table records more than 300,000 distinct CDR3 sequences, about 10% of them present only once. The sample here was CD4+ T cells sorted from PBMCs, taken 45 days after the yellow fever booster vaccination. Receptor source: a man between 18 and 29 years old who received the YFV17D yellow fever vaccine.

This chain connects TRBV7-6 to TRBJ2-1; D is ambiguous. Germline V gene sequence: CDR1 SGHVS, CDR2 FNYEAQ. V was cut by 5 bases and J by 0 bases, with 14 bases left in between. The CDR3 extends over 16 amino acids. CDR3 DNA: TGTGCCAGCAGCCCGGAATACAAGAGCTCCTACAATGAGCAGTTCTTC. This encodes CASSPEYKSSYNEQFF. Using reference TRBV7-6 and TRBJ2-1 for the parts outside the CDR3, the full variable domain is GAGVSQSPRYKVTKRGQDVALRCDPISGHVSLYWYRQALGQGPEFLTYFNYEAQQDKSGLPNDRFSAERPEGSISTLTIQRTEQRDSAMYRCASSPEYKSSYNEQFFGPGTRLTVL.

This chain joins TRBV6-6 and TRBJ1-2; possibly TRBD1 for D (6 bases). CDR1 and CDR2 (germline): MNHNY, SVGAGI (reference sequence). The CDR3 is 12 residues long. The V end was cut by 10 bases, the J end by 10 bases, with 19 bases between. The CDR3 DNA is TGTGCCACCATCAAGGGGGAACTTTTCTACACCTTC. Amino acids: CATIKGELFYTF.

This clonotype was counted ten times or more. V and J are TRBV12-3 or TRBV12-4 and TRBJ1-4, with a tentative D call TRBD1 (5 bases). The CDR3 consists of 14 residues. Trimming took off 6 bases at V and 6 bases at J, with 14 bases between the two ends. The CDR3 DNA is TGTGCCAGCAGCGGGGGGAGCAGTGATGAAAAACTGTTTTTT. Translating gives CASSGGSSDEKLFF.